These 8 T cell receptor beta chains came from one sample sequenced in a study of siplizumab effects on memory and regulatory T cells. Assay: immunoSEQ multiplex PCR; the TCRdb copy retains only in-frame clones and omits some. The top ten clones hold roughly 0.61% of a sample with approximately 100,000 clones, 94% of them seen once. Sequenced: Tregs sorted from blood. These receptors all stem from a human donor in good health.

CDR3 DNA: TGCGCCAGCAGCCCAACCGAGCGGATGGTCCTTGGTGAGCAGTTCTTC. This translates into CASSPTERMVLGEQFF. The rearrangement uses TRBV4-1 and TRBJ2-1; tentative D call: TRBD2 (5 bases). The V gene's germline CDR1 is MGHRA and CDR2 YSYEKL. The V and J ends lost 4 bases and 9 bases respectively, with 22 bases between them. This CDR3 spans 16 amino acids.

The chain is built from TRBV27 and TRBJ2-7, with D possibly matching TRBD1 (5 bases). The CDR3 runs 14 residues. In germline, CDR1 is MNHEY, CDR2 SMNVEV (reference sequence). The germline V and J ends were trimmed by 5 bases and 7 bases, with 18 bases remaining between them. CDR3 in amino acids: CASSTPEGVAEQYF. The CDR3 DNA reads as TGTGCCAGCAGTACCCCCGAAGGGGTCGCGGAGCAGTACTTC.

V usage is TRBV11-3 and J usage is TRBJ2-1; 13 bases are a match to TRBD2. Looked up from germline, CDR1 is SGHNT and CDR2 is YENEEA. J lost 2 bases, V lost 5 bases, and 3 bases had no gene match. CDR3 size: 16 residues. The CDR3 reads CASSRGTSGTYNEQFF. The CDR3 DNA reads as TGTGCCAGCAGCAGAGGGACTAGCGGGACCTACAATGAGCAGTTCTTC. Supplemented by reference TRBV11-3 and TRBJ2-1, the full variable domain reads EAGVVQSPRYKIIEKKQPVAFWCNPISGHNTLYWYLQNLGQGPELLIRYENEEAVDDSQLPKDRFSAERLKGVDSTLKIQPAELGDSAVYLCASSRGTSGTYNEQFFGPGTRLTVL.

This clone appeared a single time. The chain's CDR3 is CASSTRTRSDTQYF. As DNA, the CDR3 is TGTGCCAGTAGTACCAGGACTAGGTCAGATACGCAGTATTTT. This chain uses TRBV19 with TRBJ2-3, with 7 bases that match TRBD2. V was pared by 4 bases and J by 4 bases, with 5 bases of the junction left unmatched. The length of the CDR3 is 14 residues. Germline lookup yields CDR1 LNHDA and CDR2 SQIVND (reference sequence).

This rearrangement joins TRBV9 to TRBJ2-5; 8 nucleotides line up with TRBD1. The last part of the DNA fits TRBJ2-7 better; the J call may be wrong. The CDR3 is 16 residues long. Germline V lookup: CDR1 SGDLS, CDR2 YYNGEE. CDR3 bases: TGTGCCAGCAGCGTAAGTCCAACAGGGGGAACCTACGAGCAGTACTTC. Translation gives CASSVSPTGGTYEQYF.

The chain joins TRBV19 to TRBJ2-4; a weak D match, TRBD2 (5 bases). The CDR3 is 16 residues long. V lost 5 bases and J lost 0, with 14 bases in between. In germline, CDR1 is LNHDA, CDR2 SQIVND (reference sequence). CDR3 sequence (DNA): TGTGCCAGTAGTCCTCGAGCGGAAATAGCCAAAAACATTCAGTACTTC. It translates to CASSPRAEIAKNIQYF.

The rearrangement uses TRBV6-5 and TRBJ1-2, with 10 bases that match TRBD1. Germline CDR1 and CDR2: MNHEY and SVGAGI. This CDR3 region has 14 residues. V gave up 5 bases and J gave up 4 bases; unmatched junction bases: 4. As DNA, the CDR3 is TGTGCCAGCAGTCGACAGGGGGCTGCCTATGGCTACACCTTC. Its translation: CASSRQGAAYGYTF.

The V gene is TRBV11-3, the J gene TRBJ2-7, with TRBD1 matching 11 bases. The V gene end was trimmed by 4 bases and the J gene end by 6 bases; junction bases not matched to a gene: 17. CDR1 is SGHNT and CDR2 is YENEEA in the germline V gene. CDR3 length: 18 residues. Here the CDR3 DNA reads TGTGCCAGCAGCTCGCCGGGACAGGGGGATCCTATATCGCCCGAGCAGTACTTC. Its translation: CASSSPGQGDPISPEQYF.